The source of this T cell receptor (beta chain) is a study of T cell responses to AZD1222 COVID-19 vaccine. The CDR3 length is 15 residues. The trim removed 0 bases at V and 6 bases at J, leaving 2 bases unmatched. Per the germline V gene, CDR1 is SGDLS and CDR2 is YYNGEE. Generated by immunoSEQ multiplex PCR, the TCRdb table keeps only in-frame clones and is missing some. The sample yields 95,000 or so clones, approximately 91% seen once. The sequencing used peripheral blood, collected 28 days after the second AZD1222 dose. This rearrangement joins TRBV9 to TRBJ2-1; 11 bases align to TRBD1. This receptor was taken from an adult who received the AZD1222 COVID-19 vaccine. CDR3 nucleotide sequence: TGTGCCAGCAGCGTAGAGGGACAGGGGGGCAATGAGCAGTTCTTC. It is translated as CASSVEGQGGNEQFF.